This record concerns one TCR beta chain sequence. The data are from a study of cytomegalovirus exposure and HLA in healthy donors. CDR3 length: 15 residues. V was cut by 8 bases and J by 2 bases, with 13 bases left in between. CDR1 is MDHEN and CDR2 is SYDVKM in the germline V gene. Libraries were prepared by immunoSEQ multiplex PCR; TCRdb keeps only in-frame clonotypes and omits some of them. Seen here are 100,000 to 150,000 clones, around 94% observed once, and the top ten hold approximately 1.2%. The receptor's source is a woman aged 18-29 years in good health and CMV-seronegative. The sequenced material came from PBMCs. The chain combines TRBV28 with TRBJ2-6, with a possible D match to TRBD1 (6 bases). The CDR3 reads CASQKGGAGANVLTF. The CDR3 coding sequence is TGTGCCAGCCAAAAAGGGGGTGCTGGGGCCAACGTCCTGACTTTC. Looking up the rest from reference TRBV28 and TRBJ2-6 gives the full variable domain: DVKVTQSSRYLVKRTGEKVFLECVQDMDHENMFWYRQDPGLGLRLIYFSYDVKMKEKGDIPEGYSVSREKKERFSLILESASTNQTSMYLCASQKGGAGANVLTFGAGSRLTVL.